One and the same sample provided the 13 T cell receptor beta chains below, sequenced in a study of cytomegalovirus exposure and HLA in healthy donors. Vbeta (60) and Jbeta (13) primers were used in the PCR. Generated by immunoSEQ multiplex PCR, the TCRdb table keeps only in-frame clones and is missing some. Its clone listing holds approximately 45,000 clones. Material for sequencing was PBMCs. These receptors originate from a male donor in good health and CMV-seronegative.

The V gene is TRBV30, the J gene TRBJ1-2, with D perhaps matching TRBD1 (6 bases). V lost 3 bases to trimming and J lost 6 bases, with 8 bases between them. Per germline, CDR1 GTSNPN and CDR2 SVGIG (reference sequence). The CDR3 is 11 amino acids. The DNA for the CDR3 is TGTGCCTGGAGAACAGGGAATGGCTACACCTTC. It translates to CAWRTGNGYTF.

V gene TRBV11-2 combines with J gene TRBJ2-3; 7 nucleotides line up with TRBD2. The trim removed 11 bases at V and 3 bases at J, leaving 2 bases unmatched. This CDR3 is built from 11 residues. The germline CDR1 and CDR2 sequences are SGHAT and FQNNGV. The CDR3 protein is CAGGVTDTQYF. The CDR3 DNA is TGTGCCGGGGGGGTGACAGATACGCAGTATTTT.

This chain joins TRBV14 and TRBJ1-1, with unresolved D. Per the germline V gene, CDR1 is SGHDN and CDR2 is FVKESK. This CDR3 is 14 amino acids long. Trimming pared 0 bases from V and 11 bases from J, leaving 16 bases between. CDR3 nucleotides: TGTGCCAGCAGCCAAGACGGGCACGCCGGCGGGGCTTTCTTT. This gives the protein CASSQDGHAGGAFF.

V is TRBV6-5 and J is TRBJ1-1; D gene ambiguous. CDR1 MNHEY and CDR2 SVGAGI come from the germline V gene. Trimming removed 6 bases from V and 1 base from J, with 9 bases in between. The CDR3 is 13 residues long. CDR3 nucleotides: TGTGCCAGCAGCCGAACTGGGAACACTGAAGCTTTCTTT. Its protein product is CASSRTGNTEAFF.

The chain combines TRBV5-5 with TRBJ1-1; possible D gene TRBD1, 5 bases. Trimming took off 4 bases at V and 1 base at J, with 14 bases between the two ends. The CDR3 has 15 residues. Germline CDR1 and CDR2: SGHKS and YYEKEE (reference sequence). The CDR3 nucleotides read TGTGCCAGCAGCCCCGGGGGTTGGGGGAACACTGAAGCTTTCTTT. It yields the protein CASSPGGWGNTEAFF.

The chain recombines TRBV28 with TRBJ1-3; 7 nucleotides match TRBD1. Germline V lookup: CDR1 MDHEN, CDR2 SYDVKM. V lost 3 bases and J lost 7; bases outside the gene matches: 3. The length of the CDR3 is 13 residues. CDR3 in amino acids: CASSFGQVNTIYF. In DNA, the CDR3 is TGTGCCAGCAGTTTTGGACAGGTTAACACCATATATTTT.

This chain connects TRBV6-5 to TRBJ1-3; no reliable D call. Trimming removed 2 bases from V and 1 base from J, with 3 bases in between. Germline CDR1 MNHEY, CDR2 SVGAGI. CDR3 size: 13 residues. CDR3 loop: CASSYTSGNTIYF. The CDR3 bases are TGTGCCAGCAGTTACACTTCTGGAAACACCATATATTTT.

This rearrangement joins TRBV5-6 to TRBJ2-2; TRBD2 agrees at 7 bases. CDR1 is SGHDT and CDR2 is YYEEEE in the germline V gene. V was clipped by 3 bases and J by 4 bases; unmatched bases: 6. The CDR3 loop spans 15 amino acids. The CDR3: CASSSGLGATGELFF. DNA of the CDR3: TGTGCCAGCAGCTCTGGACTAGGCGCCACCGGGGAGCTGTTTTTT.

Turning to this clone: One junction end does not reproduce the germline sequence, and a read error may be involved. The chain is built from TRBV7-6 and TRBJ2-7, with D perhaps matching TRBD2 (6 bases). This CDR3 has 12 residues. Germline assignment: CDR1 SGHVS and CDR2 FNYEAQ. The CDR3 DNA is TGTGCCAGCAGCTCGTCTCTTGCGGGGTTGAACTTC. It translates to CASSSSLAGLNF.

The chain joins TRBV5-4 to TRBJ1-4; no clear D. V lost 5 bases to trimming and J lost 7 bases, with 12 bases between them. The CDR3 has 13 residues. Germline V CDR1 and CDR2: SGHNT, YYREEE (reference sequence). CDR3 nucleotides: TGTGCCAGCAGTATGACACTTGGTGAAAAACTGTTTTTT. Its protein product is CASSMTLGEKLFF.

CDR3 bases: TGTGCCAGCTCACCACCGGTCGGGACAGGGGATGAAAAACTGTTTTTT. Translating it yields CASSPPVGTGDEKLFF. The chain is built from TRBV18 and TRBJ1-4; TRBD1 aligns across 10 bases. This CDR3 has 16 amino acids. Germline V gene sequence: CDR1 KGHSH, CDR2 LQKENI. J gave up 6 bases and V 0 bases, and 4 bases lay outside the gene matches.

This chain uses TRBV28 with TRBJ2-7; the match to TRBD1 covers 10 bases. CDR1 and CDR2 from the germline V gene are MDHEN and SYDVKM. The V and J ends lost 6 bases and 2 bases, in that order; junction bases with no gene match: 10. The CDR3 runs 16 residues. The DNA of the CDR3 is TGTGCCAGCAGGCTAAGCACCGGGACAGGGGCCTACGAGCAGTACTTC. Its protein is CASRLSTGTGAYEQYF.

The gene calls are TRBV7-8 and TRBJ1-3; tentative D call: TRBD1 (5 bases). Per germline, CDR1 SGHVS and CDR2 FQNEAQ. Trimming shortened V by 2 bases and J by 4 bases, and 12 bases separated the two germline ends. This CDR3 spans 15 amino acids. The CDR3 loop reads CASSLRRDVGNTIYF. The CDR3 DNA is TGTGCCAGCAGCTTACGGAGGGACGTAGGAAACACCATATATTTT.